Following are 31 T cell receptor beta chains from one sample sequenced in a study of regulatory T cells in long-lasting Graves disease. Indicated time point: newly diagnosed GD, antithyroid drugs for less than 3 months. PBMC-derived RNA was used for the TCR library. Arm-PCR of CDR3 regions with iRepertoire HTBI primers generated TCR beta libraries. TCRdb reanalysed the multiplex PCR reads using MiXCR and keeps one entry per CDR3 protein. The data contain about 440,000 distinct CDR3 sequences, 15% of them singletons. These data also featured in a second study, about T cells in Graves' hyperthyroidism and ophthalmopathy.

Sequenced here: peripheral blood mononuclear cells (PBMCs), sampled at new diagnosis, from a patient treated with antithyroid drugs. These receptors were taken from a woman aged 25 to 45 with Graves disease.

This clonotype was recorded at least ten times. This rearrangement joins TRBV7-3 to TRBJ1-1; the D gene is possibly TRBD1 (6 bases). In germline, CDR1 is SGHTA, CDR2 FQGTGA. This CDR3 spans 15 amino acids. V dropped 1 base and J dropped 1 base, with 10 bases sitting between them. In nucleotides, the CDR3 is TGTGCCAGCAGCTTAAGCGGGGGGCGGAACACTGAAGCTTTCTTT. Its protein product is CASSLSGGRNTEAFF.

This clonotype was found many times. The chain recombines TRBV30 with TRBJ2-7; 7 bases are a match to TRBD1. V lost 3 bases and J lost 5; bases outside the gene matches: 7. Per germline, CDR1 GTSNPN and CDR2 SVGIG (reference sequence). CDR3 length: 13 residues. CDR3 in amino acids: CAWRTGTLDEQYF. CDR3 coding DNA: TGTGCCTGGAGGACAGGGACATTGGACGAGCAGTACTTC.

This clonotype appeared many times. The V gene is TRBV6-2 or TRBV6-3, the J gene TRBJ2-7; TRBD1 or TRBD2 may be the D gene (5 bases each). Trimming took 6 bases from V and 0 from J, leaving 15 bases between them. Germline V gene sequence: CDR1 MNHEY, CDR2 SVGEGT. The CDR3 consists of 15 residues. The CDR3 is CASRPAGGSSYEQYF. In DNA form, the CDR3 reads TGTGCCAGCAGGCCGGCTGGGGGTAGCTCCTACGAGCAGTACTTC.

In its sample, this clonotype was seen many times. The V gene is TRBV15, the J gene TRBJ1-4; D is unclear. Trimming pared 0 bases from V and 8 bases from J, leaving 16 bases between. Germline CDR1 LNHNV, CDR2 YYDKDF (reference sequence). The CDR3 totals 16 residues. The CDR3 coding sequence is TGTGCCACCAGCAGAGAACGGGCTTCCTGGGAGGAAAAACTGTTTTTT. Translated: CATSRERASWEEKLFF.

CDR3: CASSLRGAGLAGVYEQYF. The CDR3 DNA reads TGTGCCAGCAGCTTAAGAGGGGCGGGACTAGCGGGAGTCTACGAGCAGTACTTC. This chain uses TRBV11-3 with TRBJ2-7; 14 bases are shared with TRBD2. J was trimmed by 3 bases and V by 2 bases; bases with no gene match: 9. Germline V lookup: CDR1 SGHNT, CDR2 YENEEA. There are 18 residues in the CDR3.

On this clonotype: A much larger clone sits a single nucleotide away, making a read error possible. The J gene is TRBJ1-6, the V gene TRBV11-3, with D perhaps matching TRBD1 (5 bases). CDR3 length: 14 amino acids. Germline loops: CDR1 SGHNT, CDR2 YENEEA. The CDR3 spells CASSVPGNLSLLHF. CDR3 coding DNA: TGTGCCAGCAGCGTACCAGGGAACCTTTCACTCCTCCACTTT.

V gene TRBV4-1 combines with J gene TRBJ1-2, with D uncertain. In germline, CDR1 is MGHRA, CDR2 YSYEKL. V gave up 0 bases and J gave up 8 bases, with 16 bases separating them. The CDR3 extends over 15 amino acids. CDR3 residues: CASSQDFGELWGYTF. CDR3 nucleotide sequence: TGCGCCAGCAGCCAAGATTTCGGGGAGCTCTGGGGCTACACCTTC.

The chain has TRBV19 and TRBJ2-3; TRBD2 matches at 9 bases. Near its end, the DNA agrees better with TRBJ2-1, so the J call may be wrong. The CDR3 loop spans 13 amino acids. Germline V gene lookup returns CDR1 LNHDA and CDR2 SQIVND (reference sequence). CDR3 DNA sequence: TGTGCCACTAGGGCGGGAGGGCCGGGTGAGCAGTTCTTC. Protein sequence: CATRAGGPGEQFF.

This clonotype was seen a few times. The rearrangement links TRBV13 to TRBJ2-2; 11 bases are a match to TRBD1. Germline trimming cut 5 bases from V and 7 bases from J; bases unmatched to any gene: 9. The CDR3 totals 16 residues. Germline lookup yields CDR1 PRHDT and CDR2 FYEKMQ (reference sequence). The CDR3 nucleotides are TGTGCCAGCAGCCCGGGACAGGGGGGTTCCAGCGGGGAGCTGTTTTTT. It specifies CASSPGQGGSSGELFF.

At least ten counts were recorded for this clonotype. The chain has TRBV6-1 and TRBJ2-5; tentative D call: TRBD2 (6 bases). Trimming took off 7 bases at V and 3 bases at J, with 12 bases between the two ends. Germline V gene lookup returns CDR1 MNHNS and CDR2 SASEGT. The CDR3 consists of 13 residues. CDR3 sequence reads: CASTKWEEETQYF. The CDR3 region has the DNA TGTGCCAGCACCAAGTGGGAGGAAGAGACCCAGTACTTC.

This clonotype was found many times. The chain couples TRBV5-1 to TRBJ2-5, with D unclear. Trimming took 4 bases from V and 9 from J, leaving 13 bases between them. Germline V gene data show CDR1 as SGHRS and CDR2 as YFSETQ. The CDR3 has 12 amino acids. The CDR3 protein is CASSDPADAQYF. CDR3 coding DNA: TGCGCCAGCAGCGACCCCGCGGATGCCCAGTACTTC.

The chain uses TRBV5-1 and TRBJ1-1; possibly TRBD1 for D (5 bases). The CDR3 extends over 15 amino acids. CDR1 is SGHRS and CDR2 is YFSETQ in the germline V gene. The V end lost 0 bases, the J end lost 3 bases, and 12 bases lay between the germline ends. The CDR3: CASSLAGGSHTEAFF. CDR3 nucleotides: TGCGCCAGCAGCTTGGCCGGGGGGTCGCACACTGAAGCTTTCTTT.

This clonotype showed up just a few times. A read error may account for a junction end that differs from germline. The chain is built from TRBV9 and TRBJ2-1; a weak D match, TRBD1 (6 bases). CDR1 is SGDLS, CDR2 YYNGEE, per germline. The CDR3 consists of 14 residues. The CDR3 sequence is CVSSVGGAYNEQFF. The CDR3 nucleotides read TGTGTCAGCAGCGTAGGGGGAGCTTACAATGAGCAGTTCTTC.

This clonotype was seen many times. V gene TRBV5-1 combines with J gene TRBJ2-1; 12 bases fit TRBD2. Germline CDR1 SGHRS, CDR2 YFSETQ. The CDR3 covers 20 residues. The trim removed 3 bases at V and 6 bases at J, leaving 19 bases unmatched. CDR3 nucleotide sequence: TGCGCCAGCAGCTACCTAGCGGGAGGGCCTTGGGGAAGTGCAAGCAATGAGCAGTTCTTC. Protein product: CASSYLAGGPWGSASNEQFF.

This clonotype was counted many times. The chain uses TRBV2 and TRBJ1-1, with a tentative D call TRBD1 (5 bases). The CDR3 has 14 amino acids. V lost 8 bases and J lost 5, with 18 bases in between. Germline V gene sequence: CDR1 SNHLY, CDR2 FYNNEI. The CDR3 loop is CASDLDSLGTEAFF. In nucleotides, the CDR3 is TGTGCCAGCGACTTAGACAGTTTGGGGACTGAAGCTTTCTTT.

This clonotype was picked up many times. This chain connects TRBV3-1 to TRBJ2-2, with 10 bases identical to TRBD2. Germline CDR1 reads LGHDT; CDR2 reads YNNKEL (reference sequence). The CDR3 spans 16 residues. V lost 3 bases to trimming and J lost 6 bases; unmatched junction nucleotides: 7. Written as DNA, the CDR3 is TGTGCCAGCAGCCATGCGGTTCTAGCGGGAGCCGGGGAGCTGTTTTTT. It yields the protein CASSHAVLAGAGELFF. The full variable domain, its missing parts supplied by reference TRBV3-1 and TRBJ2-2, is DTAVSQTPKYLVTQMGNDKSIKCEQNLGHDTMYWYKQDSKKFLKIMFSYNNKELIINETVPNRFSPKSPDKAHLNLHINSLELGDSAVYFCASSHAVLAGAGELFFGEGSRLTVL.

Ten or more counts support this clonotype. This chain links TRBV29-1 with TRBJ2-1; 8 bases align to TRBD2. The CDR3 loop spans 15 amino acids. Germline V gene data show CDR1 as SQVTM and CDR2 as ANQGSEA. The V and J ends lost 4 bases and 0 bases, in that order; junction bases with no gene match: 5. CDR3: CSVGREGSSYNEQFF. The DNA for the CDR3 is TGCAGCGTTGGACGGGAGGGGAGCTCCTACAATGAGCAGTTCTTC.

This clonotype was detected many times. The V call is TRBV27, the J call TRBJ2-1; 12 nucleotides match TRBD2. The CDR3 spans 15 residues. CDR1 and CDR2 from the germline V gene are MNHEY and SMNVEV (reference sequence). J lost 4 bases, V lost 6 bases, and 4 bases had no gene match. The CDR3 region has the DNA TGTGCCAGCAGACTAGCGGGAGGACATTACAATGAGCAGTTCTTC. Its protein is CASRLAGGHYNEQFF.

V usage is TRBV6-1 and J usage is TRBJ2-2; D is possibly TRBD1 (6 bases). In germline, CDR1 is MNHNS, CDR2 SASEGT. The CDR3 is 16 amino acids. The ends were cut back, 8 bases at V and 0 bases at J, with 16 bases in the middle. CDR3 in amino acids: CASSGRGAANTGELFF. The CDR3 DNA reads TGTGCCAGCTCAGGCAGGGGCGCCGCGAACACCGGGGAGCTGTTTTTT.

This chain uses TRBV20-1 with TRBJ2-7, with 8 bases lining up with TRBD1. The CDR3 covers 13 residues. Germline CDR1 DFQATT, CDR2 SNEGSKA (reference sequence). With V trimmed by 6 bases and J by 3 bases, 7 bases remained unmatched. In DNA form, the CDR3 reads TGCAGTGCCTCGACAGGGGCAGACTACGAGCAGTACTTC. It translates to CSASTGADYEQYF.

The chain uses TRBV2 and TRBJ2-3, with D unresolved. With 0 bases removed from V and 4 bases from J, the gap between germline ends came to 8 bases. There are 14 residues in the CDR3. Germline V gene sequence: CDR1 SNHLY, CDR2 FYNNEI. CDR3 amino acids: CASSEARVADTQYF. The DNA for the CDR3 is TGTGCCAGCAGTGAAGCGCGCGTTGCAGATACGCAGTATTTT.

This clonotype came up many times. The rearrangement links TRBV6-1 to TRBJ2-3, with D unclear. From germline, CDR1 is MNHNS and CDR2 SASEGT. V lost 7 bases and J lost 0, with 17 bases in between. The CDR3 is 16 amino acids. CDR3 in amino acids: CASTPRIGISTDTQYF. CDR3 in DNA: TGTGCCAGCACCCCCCGGATAGGGATTAGCACAGATACGCAGTATTTT.

This clonotype has more than one count but fewer than ten. The J gene is TRBJ2-2, the V gene TRBV29-1; D is unresolved. Germline assignment: CDR1 SQVTM and CDR2 ANQGSEA. The V end was cut by 7 bases, the J end by 5 bases, with 11 bases between. This CDR3 is built from 12 residues. CDR3: CSAGLGTGELFF. The CDR3 nucleotides read TGCAGCGCTGGGCTTGGGACCGGGGAGCTGTTTTTT.

This clonotype was observed many times. The gene calls are TRBV5-1 and TRBJ1-5; 9 bases agree with TRBD1. CDR3 length: 14 amino acids. The V segment lost 0 bases and the J segment 7 bases; nucleotides outside the gene matches: 2. Per germline, CDR1 SGHRS and CDR2 YFSETQ. CDR3 residues: CASSLDDRGQPQHF. Here the CDR3 DNA reads TGCGCCAGCAGCTTGGATGACAGGGGGCAGCCCCAGCATTTT.

This clonotype was found many times. The chain has TRBV6-1 and TRBJ1-2; a weak D match, TRBD1 (5 bases). V shed 7 bases and J shed 8 bases, with 11 bases lying between them. Germline V CDR1 and CDR2: MNHNS, SASEGT. CDR3 size: 11 residues. This CDR3 is CASILGDGYTF. In DNA, the CDR3 is TGTGCCAGCATCCTAGGGGACGGCTACACCTTC.

This clonotype came up many times. The rearrangement links TRBV11-3 to TRBJ2-1; weak D call: TRBD2 (5 bases). The CDR3 is 16 amino acids. The germline V and J ends were trimmed by 4 bases and 0 bases, with 13 bases remaining between them. From germline, CDR1 is SGHNT and CDR2 YENEEA. The CDR3, as DNA: TGTGCCAGCAGCTCTAGGGCACTAGTCTCCTACAATGAGCAGTTCTTC. Its translation is CASSSRALVSYNEQFF. The whole variable domain, remainder taken from reference TRBV11-3 and TRBJ2-1, is EAGVVQSPRYKIIEKKQPVAFWCNPISGHNTLYWYLQNLGQGPELLIRYENEEAVDDSQLPKDRFSAERLKGVDSTLKIQPAELGDSAVYLCASSSRALVSYNEQFFGPGTRLTVL.

This clonotype appeared a few times. The CDR3 spells CASSPGLRGEAFF. CDR3 in DNA: TGTGCCAGCAGCCCAGGTTTGCGTGGAGAAGCTTTCTTT. The genes are TRBV7-3 and TRBJ1-1; D is uncertain. CDR1 SGHTA and CDR2 FQGTGA come from the germline V gene. Deletions cut 5 bases from V and 8 bases from J, with 15 bases between. CDR3 length equals 13 residues.

The chain couples TRBV6-1 to TRBJ2-1; 15 nucleotides line up with TRBD2. The CDR3 sequence is 18 residues long. Germline V CDR1 and CDR2: MNHNS, SASEGT. The V segment lost 6 bases and the J segment 10 bases; nucleotides outside the gene matches: 16. The CDR3 here is CASRPMGAGTSGRREQFF. CDR3 in DNA: TGTGCCAGCAGGCCGATGGGGGCCGGGACTAGCGGGAGGCGGGAGCAGTTCTTC.

Many counts were recorded for this clonotype. The chain carries TRBV6-1 and TRBJ2-7; the match to TRBD2 covers 7 bases. Losses at the gene ends were 1 base for V and 5 bases for J; bases not matched to a gene: 5. CDR1 and CDR2 (germline): MNHNS, SASEGT. The CDR3 loop spans 14 amino acids. As DNA, the CDR3 is TGTGCCAGCAGTGAAGGCCGGGGAGGGGACGAGCAGTACTTC. This gives the protein CASSEGRGGDEQYF.

This clonotype was recorded many times. The chain links TRBV4-1 to TRBJ2-3, with D possibly TRBD1 on 6 matching bases. V dropped 0 bases and J dropped 3 bases, with 13 bases sitting between them. The length of the CDR3 is 16 residues. Per germline, CDR1 MGHRA and CDR2 YSYEKL. CDR3 amino acids: CASSQESQGNTDTQYF. For the CDR3, the DNA is TGCGCCAGCAGCCAAGAATCGCAGGGGAATACAGATACGCAGTATTTT.

The chain combines TRBV9 with TRBJ1-3; the D is unclear. Per the germline V gene, CDR1 is SGDLS and CDR2 is YYNGEE. Trimming left V 0 bases short and J 3 bases short, with 16 bases between. The CDR3 covers 17 residues. The CDR3 spells CASSVETGLVFGNTIYF. CDR3 nucleotide sequence: TGTGCCAGCAGCGTAGAGACGGGCCTTGTTTTTGGAAACACCATATATTTT.